The rows below give T cell receptor beta chains drawn from one sample of a study of CD8+ T cells in alopecia areata. This table comes from immunoSEQ multiplex PCR, and its TCRdb copy is limited to in-frame clones, with some not included. Of roughly 92,000 clones in the sample, about 71% were seen once. The specimen comprised CD8+ T cells sorted from blood, sampled at week 44, from a patient treated with tofacitinib. The receptors were sampled from a human donor with alopecia areata. Each CDR3 is given with its conserved first and last residue. A D gene is named only where the DNA matches it firmly. Rows give clone size only sometimes, using once, few, many, or a class for an expanded clone.

v_call: TRBV23-1
cdr3_length: 13
j_call: TRBJ1-2
clone_size: NA
d_call: NA
cdr3_aa: CASQDSSNYGYTF
cdr3_nt: TGCGCCAGCCAAGACAGTTCTAACTATGGCTACACCTTC

v_call: TRBV30
cdr3_length: 15
j_call: TRBJ2-7
clone_size: once
d_call: NA
cdr3_aa: CAWSGGTDRTYEQYF
cdr3_nt: TGTGCCTGGAGCGGGGGGACAGACCGGACCTACGAGCAGTACTTC

v_call: TRBV7-6
cdr3_length: 15
j_call: TRBJ2-7
clone_size: NA
d_call: NA
cdr3_aa: CASSPGAGSSYEQYF
cdr3_nt: TGTGCCAGCAGCCCTGGGGCGGGGAGCTCCTACGAGCAGTACTTC

v_call: TRBV9
cdr3_length: 12
j_call: TRBJ2-3
clone_size: many
d_call: NA
cdr3_aa: CASSANTDTQYF
cdr3_nt: TGTGCCAGCAGCGCAAACACAGATACGCAGTATTTT

v_call: TRBV7-2
cdr3_length: 15
j_call: TRBJ1-2
clone_size: NA
d_call: NA
cdr3_aa: CASSSPGLWNYGYTF
cdr3_nt: TGTGCCAGCAGCTCACCGGGCCTTTGGAACTATGGCTACACCTTC

v_call: TRBV29-1
cdr3_length: 14
j_call: TRBJ2-7
clone_size: NA
d_call: NA
cdr3_aa: CSVEDLPGNGEQYF
cdr3_nt: TGCAGCGTTGAAGATCTTCCGGGAAACGGCGAGCAGTACTTC

v_call: TRBV19
cdr3_length: 14
j_call: TRBJ2-5
clone_size: NA
d_call: NA
cdr3_aa: CASRSTRNQETQYF
cdr3_nt: TGTGCCAGCCGATCTACTAGGAATCAAGAGACCCAGTACTTC

v_call: TRBV7-9
cdr3_length: 14
j_call: TRBJ2-7
clone_size: NA
d_call: NA
cdr3_aa: CASSTDAGSYEQYF
cdr3_nt: TGTGCCAGCAGCACGGACGCCGGTTCCTACGAGCAGTACTTC

v_call: TRBV11-2
cdr3_length: 13
j_call: TRBJ2-1
clone_size: NA
d_call: NA
cdr3_aa: CASSLGFYNEQFF
cdr3_nt: TGTGCCAGCAGCTTAGGATTCTACAATGAGCAGTTCTTC

v_call: TRBV4-2
cdr3_length: 15
j_call: TRBJ2-3
clone_size: NA
d_call: TRBD2
cdr3_aa: CASSQSLAGSDTQYF
cdr3_nt: TGTGCCAGCAGCCAAAGCCTAGCGGGGTCTGATACGCAGTATTTT

v_call: TRBV29-1
cdr3_length: 12
j_call: TRBJ1-2
clone_size: NA
d_call: NA
cdr3_aa: CSVEQGPYGYTF
cdr3_nt: TGCAGCGTTGAACAGGGTCCCTATGGCTACACCTTC

v_call: TRBV13
cdr3_length: 15
j_call: TRBJ2-1
clone_size: NA
d_call: TRBD1
cdr3_aa: CASSSTVDRTNEQFF
cdr3_nt: TGTGCCAGCAGCTCTACCGTGGACAGGACAAATGAGCAGTTCTTC

v_call: TRBV4-3
cdr3_length: 18
j_call: TRBJ2-1
clone_size: NA
d_call: TRBD2
cdr3_aa: CASSQGLAGGPDVREQFF
cdr3_nt: TGCGCCAGCAGCCAGGGACTAGCGGGGGGGCCAGATGTACGCGAGCAGTTCTTC

v_call: TRBV30
cdr3_length: 17
j_call: TRBJ1-4
clone_size: NA
d_call: TRBD1
cdr3_aa: CAWSESDRGYRNEKLFF
cdr3_nt: TGTGCCTGGAGCGAATCGGACAGGGGGTATCGGAATGAAAAACTGTTTTTT

v_call: TRBV27
cdr3_length: 14
j_call: TRBJ1-6
clone_size: NA
d_call: NA
cdr3_aa: CASSLGDGNSPLHF
cdr3_nt: TGTGCCAGCAGTTTAGGAGATGGAAATTCACCCCTCCACTTT